Described below is a single TCR beta chain sequence and its context. For sorted subsets, approximately 0.2 ug DNA per replicate equaled tens of thousands of T cell genomes. The protocol was immunoSEQ multiplex PCR, while the TCRdb copy is restricted to in-frame clones and leaves out a portion. The table lists about 2.1 million clones, just over 90% of them singletons. The sample is drawn from a study of shared clonotypes between healthy human individuals. Trimming took off 6 bases at V and 4 bases at J, with 10 bases between the two ends. This CDR3 contains 13 residues. Germline CDR1 MNHEY, CDR2 SVGAGI. The naive CD8 subset, CD45RO-negative cells positively selected for CCR7, excluded terminally differentiated effector memory CD45RA+ cells. There were only Caucasian adults among the donors, and all lived in Nashville, Tennessee.

The clonotype was recovered from a man younger than 35 in good health. Some clones in this sample may be carry-over from other donors' samples. This chain uses TRBV6-5 with TRBJ1-5; D is uncertain. Material for sequencing was naive CD8+ T cells from PBMCs. The CDR3 here is CASRQARNQPQHF. CDR3 in DNA: TGTGCCAGCAGGCAGGCTAGGAATCAGCCCCAGCATTTT.